The 15 T cell receptor beta chains listed next were all sequenced from one sample in a study of blood T cell repertoires in COVID-19. The data were produced by immunoSEQ multiplex PCR, yet TCRdb's version contains in-frame clones alone and is incomplete. The top ten clones hold approximately 0.69% of a sample with about 200,000 clones, roughly 94% of them seen once. Specimen: peripheral blood. Receptors originate from a man aged 25 to 40 with COVID-19, enrolled during active disease.

This rearrangement joins TRBV3-1 (or the pseudogene TRBV3-2) to TRBJ1-1; D not resolved. The CDR3 has 15 amino acids. The V and J ends lost 4 bases and 4 bases respectively, with 16 bases between them. Germline V gene data show CDR1 as LGHDT and CDR2 as YNNKEL (reference sequence). In DNA form, the CDR3 reads TGTGCCAGCAGCCTCAGACCGGTCGAGGGCACTGAAGCTTTCTTT. As protein: CASSLRPVEGTEAFF.

CDR3 coding DNA: TGTGCCAGCAGTGAACATAGCAATCAGCCCCAGCATTTT. It encodes CASSEHSNQPQHF. The chain couples TRBV6-1 to TRBJ1-5; no clear D. Germline loops: CDR1 MNHNS, CDR2 SASEGT. Trimming stripped 2 bases from V and 0 bases from J, with 2 bases between. The CDR3 extends over 13 amino acids.

The CDR3 protein is CASSLATGGNEKLFF. The CDR3 nucleotides are TGTGCCAGCAGCTTAGCCACAGGGGGTAATGAAAAACTGTTTTTT. The genes are TRBV7-2 and TRBJ1-4; the match to TRBD1 covers 8 bases. CDR3 length: 15 amino acids. Germline CDR1 reads SGHTA; CDR2 reads FQGNSA. With V trimmed by 0 bases and J by 4 bases, 1 base remained unmatched.

This chain connects TRBV6-5 to TRBJ2-2; possible D gene TRBD2, 5 bases. V was clipped by 11 bases and J by 5 bases, with 12 bases between them. The CDR3 totals 12 residues. Germline-derived CDR1 and CDR2 are MNHEY and SVGAGI. CDR3 protein: CACNRRTGELFF. DNA for the CDR3: TGTGCCTGCAATCGGAGGACCGGGGAGCTGTTTTTT.

The chain carries TRBV19 and TRBJ1-2, with TRBD1 matching over 7 bases. CDR1 LNHDA and CDR2 SQIVND come from the germline V gene (reference sequence). The CDR3 contains 15 residues. The trim removed 6 bases at V and 4 bases at J, leaving 11 bases unmatched. CDR3 bases: TGTGCCAGTAGGACCACGACAGGGTTAGGCTATGGCTACACCTTC. This codes for CASRTTTGLGYGYTF.

V is TRBV27 and J is TRBJ1-6; tentative D call: TRBD1 (5 bases). V dropped 2 bases and J dropped 7 bases, with 15 bases sitting between them. In germline, CDR1 is MNHEY, CDR2 SMNVEV (reference sequence). The CDR3 loop spans 16 amino acids. CDR3 protein: CASSLRVGRVNSPLHF. The CDR3 nucleotides read TGTGCCAGCAGTTTAAGGGTTGGCAGGGTGAATTCACCCCTCCACTTT.

This chain joins TRBV5-6 and TRBJ1-5, with D possibly matching TRBD1 (5 bases). Looked up from germline, CDR1 is SGHDT and CDR2 is YYEEEE. This CDR3 is built from 14 residues. Trimming shortened V by 1 base and J by 7 bases, and 12 bases separated the two germline ends. The CDR3 region has the DNA TGTGCCAGCAGCTTGACGGGGGACCGGCAGCCCCAGCATTTT. This gives the protein CASSLTGDRQPQHF.

The V call is TRBV18, the J call TRBJ1-2; 7 bases map to TRBD1. The trim removed 5 bases at V and 4 bases at J, leaving 16 bases unmatched. CDR3 length equals 17 residues. In germline, CDR1 is KGHSH, CDR2 LQKENI. CDR3 residues: CASSSSRGQPTAYGYTF. The CDR3 DNA reads as TGTGCCAGCTCATCGTCCCGGGGACAGCCTACTGCCTATGGCTACACCTTC.

This chain connects TRBV18 to TRBJ1-2; D ambiguous. Trimming left V 2 bases short and J 5 bases short, with 12 bases between. CDR3 length equals 14 residues. Germline loops: CDR1 KGHSH, CDR2 LQKENI. The DNA for the CDR3 is TGTGCCAGCTCACCAGACCTCACGGGGTATGGCTACACCTTC. As protein: CASSPDLTGYGYTF.

V and J are TRBV19 and TRBJ1-4, with a tentative D call TRBD1 (6 bases). V gave up 7 bases and J gave up 2 bases, with 23 bases separating them. This CDR3 has 18 residues. CDR1 LNHDA and CDR2 SQIVND come from the germline V gene (reference sequence). The CDR3 DNA follows: TGTGCCAGTAATTCGGCAGGGGCTTTCGGTCGGACTAATGAAAAACTGTTTTTT. This translates into CASNSAGAFGRTNEKLFF.

The rearrangement links TRBV4-1 to TRBJ1-5; D gene ambiguous. CDR1 MGHRA and CDR2 YSYEKL come from the germline V gene. Trimming removed 4 bases from V and 9 bases from J, with 16 bases in between. The CDR3 loop spans 14 amino acids. CDR3 in amino acids: CASSLDWLPRPQHF. CDR3 DNA: TGCGCCAGCAGCCTGGACTGGTTACCTCGGCCCCAGCATTTT.

V is TRBV19 and J is TRBJ2-5; 13 nucleotides align to TRBD2. The J segment lost 5 bases and the V segment lost 6 bases, leaving 6 bases of the junction unmatched. Per the germline V gene, CDR1 is LNHDA and CDR2 is SQIVND (reference sequence). CDR3 length: 15 residues. The CDR3 DNA follows: TGTGCCAGTAGAACGACTAGCGGGGGGTTGGAGACCCAGTACTTC. Translating it yields CASRTTSGGLETQYF.

The chain employs TRBV11-2 and TRBJ2-2, with 10 positions matching TRBD2. V shed 8 bases and J 3 bases; nucleotides not matched to a gene: 9. This CDR3 is 16 amino acids long. Germline values: CDR1 SGHAT, CDR2 FQNNGV. Here the CDR3 DNA reads TGTGCCAGCCACAGCAGCGGGGGGGCGGACACCGGGGAGCTGTTTTTT. This codes for CASHSSGGADTGELFF.

V is TRBV24-1 and J is TRBJ2-5, with D perhaps TRBD2 (5 bases). Trimming took 2 bases from V and 5 from J, leaving 11 bases between them. From germline, CDR1 is KGHDR and CDR2 SFDVKD. This CDR3 comprises 14 residues. CDR3 nucleotides: TGTGCCACCAGTGATTCAGACTACGAGGAGACCCAGTACTTC. Protein product: CATSDSDYEETQYF.

This clone was counted a few times. V usage is TRBV2 and J usage is TRBJ2-7; D is perhaps TRBD2 (6 bases). The CDR3 contains 15 residues. Looked up from germline, CDR1 is SNHLY and CDR2 is FYNNEI. Deletions cut 4 bases from V and 7 bases from J, with 20 bases between. CDR3 sequence reads: CASSAGDVLPGEQYF. The CDR3 nucleotides are TGTGCCAGCAGTGCGGGGGACGTCCTTCCGGGGGAGCAGTACTTC.